The next 2 T cell receptor beta chains were all read from a single sample in a study of T cells in Graves' hyperthyroidism and ophthalmopathy. RNA transcripts served as the template for amplifying TCR beta CDR3 regions. Primed by the HTBI set, a first-round RT-PCR was run on the TCR CDR3. MiXCR, run by TCRdb on the multiplex PCR reads, gives a single entry per CDR3 protein. The data hold under 70,000 distinct CDR3 sequences, with roughly 58% observed a single time. The sample comprised blood. These TCRs come from a woman aged 55 to 70 with Graves' ophthalmopathy.

This chain joins TRBV2 and TRBJ2-5; 10 positions agree with TRBD1. Germline trimming cut 7 bases from V and 5 bases from J; bases unmatched to any gene: 4. Germline CDR1 reads SNHLY; CDR2 reads FYNNEI. There are 13 residues in the CDR3. CDR3 in amino acids: CASTGTGEETQYF. DNA for the CDR3: TGTGCCAGCACCGGGACAGGGGAGGAGACCCAGTACTTC.

The gene calls are TRBV10-1 and TRBJ2-7, with 8 positions matching TRBD1. The CDR3 covers 15 residues. Germline V lookup: CDR1 WNHNN, CDR2 SYGVQD (reference sequence). Losses at the gene ends were 5 bases for V and 6 bases for J; bases not matched to a gene: 12. The CDR3 loop is CASSFGQGTPCEQYF. The CDR3 DNA is TGCGCCAGCAGTTTTGGACAGGGTACGCCCTGCGAGCAGTACTTC.